The present T cell receptor (beta chain) was sequenced within a study of shared clonotypes between healthy human individuals. Overall study results and limits: It was only blood that was sampled, and tissue repertoires likely differ.

Assay used: immunoSEQ multiplex PCR; TCRdb lists only in-frame clones, some missing. The sample holds under 1,900,000 clones, around 98.5% seen once. The CDR3 covers 15 residues. V shed 3 bases and J 7 bases; nucleotides not matched to a gene: 8. Germline V gene data show CDR1 as SGHNT and CDR2 as YYREEE (reference sequence). As to this clone: Its antigen is still unknown.

All the donors were Caucasian adults who lived in Nashville, Tennessee. CD4+ cells underwent separation, giving CD45RA+ naive and CD45RA-negative memory subsets. The rearrangement uses TRBV5-4 and TRBJ2-5; TRBD1 matches at 11 bases. This sequence originates from a man aged 30 to 39 in good health. Sequenced sample: naive CD4+ T cells sorted from blood. Noted subset: CD45RA+ positively selected. The CDR3 loop reads CASSSRTGGLGTQYF. CDR3 nucleotide sequence: TGTGCCAGCAGCTCTAGGACAGGGGGCTTAGGGACCCAGTACTTC. The full variable domain, completed using reference TRBV5-4 and TRBJ2-5, is ETGVTQSPTHLIKTRGQQVTLRCSSQSGHNTVSWYQQALGQGPQFIFQYYREEENGRGNFPPRFSGLQFPNYSSELNVNALELDDSALYLCASSSRTGGLGTQYFGPGTRLLVL.